This record looks at one TCR beta chain sequence and its context. This clone was observed once. Its cognate antigen has yet to be identified. Base-call qualities are not available, and no considerably larger clone is one nucleotide away. Patients with autoimmune disease history or receiving systemic immunosuppression were excluded from the trial. Peripheral blood for TCR sequencing was collected from all dose cohorts at baseline, on cycle 4 day 1, and on cycle 7 day 1. The samples were drawn from a first-in-human, open-label, multicenter phase I dose-escalation trial of ivuxolimab. Adults with locally advanced or metastatic head and neck squamous cell, hepatocellular, melanoma or renal cell carcinoma were enrolled in the trial. Before TCR sequencing, CD4+ T cells and CD8+ T cells were sorted from peripheral blood as separate populations. This record comes from a study of OX40 agonist ivuxolimab in advanced cancers. The study in broad terms: Ivuxolimab was a fully human IgG2 agonistic monoclonal antibody targeting the costimulatory receptor OX40 (CD134). Partial responses occurred in three dose-escalation patients, of whom one had hepatocellular carcinoma and two had cutaneous melanoma. Peripheral TCRbeta sequencing aimed to test whether ivuxolimab altered TCR sequence diversity and caused clonal T-cell expansion. In the dose-escalation cohort, approximately 83% of patients were male, and the mean age was roughly 56 years with a range of about 20 to 80. The monotherapy dose-escalation portion (N of about 50 patients) of the phase I ivuxolimab trial is reported in the paper. Of the roughly 54 dose-escalation patients, hepatocellular carcinoma was present in about 20, melanoma in approximately 15, renal cell carcinoma in 9 and head and neck cancer in 9. Prior anti-PD-1, anti-PD-L1 or anti-CTLA-4 therapy was permitted, and checkpoint inhibitors had been received by about two fifths of dose-escalation patients. Intravenous ivuxolimab was administered to patients every 2 weeks at six dose levels: 0.01, 0.1, 0.3, 1.5, 3 and 10 mg/kg. Summary of the overall study and its limitations: Clonal expansion of both CD4+ and CD8+ blood T cells was observed from baseline to week 6 at doses 0.1 to 3.0 mg/kg. Low levels of normalized T-cell clonal expansion were also seen in some patients who did not respond. Which antigens the clonally expanded peripheral T cells were specific for was not determined. After ivuxolimab, more expanded clones were found on average in CD8+ T cells than in CD4+ T cells. In the 0.1-3.0 mg/kg groups, partial responders were among the patients with the lowest normalized peripheral clonal expansion, particularly in CD8+ T cells.

The germline V gene specifies SGDLS as CDR1 and YYNGEE as CDR2. The CDR3, cysteine through phenylalanine, is 17 amino acids long. Of all the DNA, just the CDR3 is kept, 51 bases in frame from base 1. Unmatched junction bases come to 12, with V trimmed by 3 bases and J by 6 bases. To sequence the TCRbeta CDR3 region, genomic DNA was isolated from the sorted cells. The immunoSEQ Assay was used for sequencing of TCRbeta CDR3 regions. TCRdb took this table from immuneACCESS and kept in-frame rearrangements with V and J called. Such tables lack part of the clones; where checked against another copy, unresolved V genes explain under half of the gap, and the rest is unexplained. This sample holds fewer than 100,000 clones; around nine tenths were observed only once. The top ten hold around 0.76% of the sample.

The rearranged segments are TRBV9 and TRBJ1-6; 7 central bases correspond to TRBD1. This receptor was obtained from an adult with an advanced solid tumor such as melanoma, head and neck, liver or kidney cancer. Sequenced material: CD4+ or CD8+ T cells sorted from blood, taken in a trial of the OX40 agonist ivuxolimab. At the DNA level, the sequence is TGTGCCAGCAGCGCAACCACAGGGGCGTTGGGTAATTCACCCCTCCACTTT. It translates to CASSATTGALGNSPLHF.